This T cell receptor (beta chain) is drawn from a study of T cell responses to AZD1222 COVID-19 vaccine (dated by TCRdb to about 2021). Regarding the complete study: TCR sequencing covered some 240 trial participants: about 210 given two doses of AZD1222 and about 26 given two doses of MenACWY control vaccine. Trial participants were enrolled by age into subgroups of 18-55, 56-69 and 70-plus years, and 148, 28 and 57 TCR-sequenced participants, respectively, were included in these subgroups.

The germline V and J ends show losses of 4 bases and 3 bases respectively, and no gene match explains 6 bases of the junction. CDR1 and CDR2 are drawn from the germline V gene (reference sequence): LNHNV, YYDKDF. The CDR3 runs 16 amino acids, cysteine and phenylalanine included. The CDR3 DNA has 48 bases and is translated from base 1. What the work shows at the level of the full study, not this receptor alone: Epitopes outside the regions mutated in the B.1.351 and B.1.1.7 variants were reportedly recognized by nearly half of the unique spike-specific TCRs. Conclusions about previously exposed vaccinees are limited because only a handful of AZD1222 recipients were SARS-CoV-2 seropositive at baseline. Participants were mostly white British and included more females than males, and it was suggested by the authors that clonal diversity may have been underestimated. After two AZD1222 doses, spike-specific TCR breadth and depth were significantly higher than at day 0 and than in MenACWY recipients. The 56-69-year group was small, and its depth increase did not reach significance, likely because of low power. Because no day 14 peak-response samples were available, the repertoires could be characterized only after the peak T cell response. The whole spike protein was spanned by vaccine-associated CD4 TCRs, and dominant responses were seen in regions 160-218 and 743-854.

Per the publication, the time point label means: baseline before first vaccination. What the treatment or condition label conveys for this sample: meningococcal conjugate vaccine given as trial control. Vaccinee samples came from UK trials COV001 and COV002, including a single-blind randomized controlled phase 2/3 trial of AZD1222 (ChAdOx1 nCoV-19) in healthy adults. For TCRbeta chain sequencing, PBMC samples were collected from trial participants at day 0 and at day 28 after the second dose. In regard to this clone: Its antigen has not been determined. Within one base of it there is no much larger clone, and no base qualities were kept.

The CDR3 regions of human TCRbeta chains were analyzed by immunosequencing. In the authors' own workflow: TCRs in the repertoires were compared against a reference library of SARS-CoV-2-specific TCRs that had been generated with the MIRA antigen-specificity platform. Breadth was defined as the fraction of unique TCRs that were SARS-CoV-2-associated, and depth was defined as the fraction of total T cells that were SARS-CoV-2-associated. Each spike-specific TCR was assigned to its reactive spike region and to a CD4 or CD8 class using the MIRA data. Log10-transformed breadth and depth values were compared by one-way ANOVA with Sidak's multiple comparisons tests. The source is immuneACCESS, and TCRdb retained only in-frame sequences with V and J called. Part of the clones is not carried over; for the studies checked, unresolved V genes explain less than half of this, and the remainder is unexplained. V and J calls and clone size are given by that table; D and trimming were obtained from the DNA. The sample table lists about 110,000 clones, 88% of them with a count of one. Over 10% of the sample comes from the top ten.

The sequence was collected from an adult in good health. Sample: peripheral blood, taken on day 0 of MenACWY control vaccination. Here the chain combines TRBV15 and TRBJ2-6; 7 junctional bases match TRBD1. The CDR3 region: CATSKNRGFGANVLTF. The base sequence is TGTGCCACCAGCAAAAACAGGGGCTTTGGGGCCAACGTCCTGACTTTC.